This TCR beta chain was captured by sequencing in a study of blood T cell repertoires in COVID-19. Study background: Material from acute and convalescent COVID-19 was sourced from the United States, Italy and Spain.

Recruitment covered 25 or so US areas and drew participants whose ages spanned roughly 18 to 100 years. Original analysis: Amplifying reference gene primers gave estimates of nucleated cell counts. Method: immunoSEQ multiplex PCR; TCRdb's copy keeps in-frame clones and lacks some. Clonal size and the V and J genes are those of that table, whereas D and trimming came from the DNA. The table lists fewer than 250,000 clones, 80% to 90% of them singletons. The germline gives CDR1 MDHEN, CDR2 SYDVKM. Deletions cut 8 bases from V and 1 base from J, with 11 bases between. The CDR3 consists of 13 residues. The chain combines TRBV28 with TRBJ1-1; D gene unclear. The sequence was collected from a woman aged 45-65 years who had been exposed to COVID-19. The specimen was PBMCs or T cells enriched from blood (not recorded which). CDR3 residues: CASRTSTNTEAFF. The CDR3 DNA reads as TGTGCCAGCCGGACTTCTACGAACACTGAAGCTTTCTTT.